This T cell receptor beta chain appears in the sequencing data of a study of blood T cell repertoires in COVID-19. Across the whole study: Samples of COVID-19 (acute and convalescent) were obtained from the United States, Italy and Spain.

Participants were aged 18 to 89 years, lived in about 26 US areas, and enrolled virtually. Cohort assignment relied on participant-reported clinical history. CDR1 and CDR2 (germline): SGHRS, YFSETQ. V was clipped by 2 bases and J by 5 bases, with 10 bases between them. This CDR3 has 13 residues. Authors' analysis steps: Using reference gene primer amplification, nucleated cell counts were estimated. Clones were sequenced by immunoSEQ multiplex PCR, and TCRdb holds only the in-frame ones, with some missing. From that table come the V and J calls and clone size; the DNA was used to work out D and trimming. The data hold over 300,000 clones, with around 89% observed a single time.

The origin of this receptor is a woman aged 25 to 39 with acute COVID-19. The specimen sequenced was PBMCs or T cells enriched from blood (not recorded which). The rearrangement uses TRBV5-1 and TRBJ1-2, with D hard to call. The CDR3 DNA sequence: TGCGCCAGCAGCTTAACCACGGTTTATGGCTACACCTTC. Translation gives CASSLTTVYGYTF.